The 16 T cell receptor beta chains listed next were all sequenced from one sample in a study of regulatory T cells in long-lasting Graves disease. Investigators prepared the TCR beta libraries by applying iRepertoire HTBI primers and Arm-PCR of CDR3 regions. TCRdb re-called the multiplex PCR reads with MiXCR, one entry per CDR3 protein. The table includes roughly 420,000 distinct CDR3 sequences, approximately 16% detected once. Time point meaning: newly diagnosed GD, antithyroid drugs for less than 3 months. From RNA extracted from PBMCs, the TCR library was made. The same sample was also studied in work on T cells in Graves' hyperthyroidism and ophthalmopathy.

The starting material was peripheral blood mononuclear cells (PBMCs), obtained at new diagnosis, from a patient treated with antithyroid drugs. The receptors here all came from a woman aged 30 to 39 with Graves disease.

There are many counts of this clonotype. The V call is TRBV11-2, the J call TRBJ2-3, with D maybe TRBD2 (5 bases). Deletions cut 5 bases from V and 0 bases from J, with 15 bases between. The CDR3 loop spans 16 amino acids. CDR1 SGHAT and CDR2 FQNNGV come from the germline V gene. CDR3 nucleotide sequence: TGTGCCAGCAGCCCCGAGTGGGGAGAGAGCACAGATACGCAGTATTTT. It is translated as CASSPEWGESTDTQYF. The entire variable domain, with the rest obtained from reference TRBV11-2 and TRBJ2-3, is as follows: EAGVAQSPRYKIIEKRQSVAFWCNPISGHATLYWYQQILGQGPKLLIQFQNNGVVDDSQLPKDRFSAERLKGVDSTLKIQPAKLEDSAVYLCASSPEWGESTDTQYFGPGTRLTVL.

This sequence joins TRBV19 and TRBJ1-2, with unresolved D. The CDR3 runs to 16 residues. Per the germline V gene, CDR1 is LNHDA and CDR2 is SQIVND (reference sequence). The germline V and J ends were trimmed by 9 bases and 4 bases, with 24 bases remaining between them. The DNA for the CDR3 is TGTGCCAGCCGACGTCCAGAAGGGAAGAAGGTCTATGGCTACACCTTC. This sequence encodes CASRRPEGKKVYGYTF.

This clonotype occurred many times. The chain uses TRBV20-1 and TRBJ2-2; 10 bases fit TRBD2. The CDR3 covers 14 residues. CDR1 and CDR2 from the germline V gene are DFQATT and SNEGSKA (reference sequence). V trimming: 6 bases; J trimming: 5 bases; junction bases outside the gene matches: 6. The chain's CDR3 is CSAIAGGATGELFF. CDR3 sequence (DNA): TGCAGTGCCATAGCGGGAGGCGCTACCGGGGAGCTGTTTTTT.

This clonotype showed up many times. CDR3 DNA: TGTGCCAGCAGTTTATATTCGCTGGAGCAGTTCTTC. Amino acids: CASSLYSLEQFF. The rearrangement joins TRBV28 to TRBJ2-1; D is uncertain. The germline V gene encodes CDR1 MDHEN and CDR2 SYDVKM. There are 12 residues in the CDR3. The V end lost 1 base, the J end lost 10 bases, and 8 bases lay between the germline ends.

In this sample, this clonotype turned up many times. In DNA, the CDR3 is TGTGCCAGCTCACCAGGTACAGGGATTCAGGACACTGAAGCTTTCTTT. Encoded protein: CASSPGTGIQDTEAFF. The chain links TRBV18 to TRBJ1-1; weak D call: TRBD1 (6 bases). The V end lost 2 bases, the J end lost 3 bases, and 16 bases lay between the germline ends. This CDR3 has 16 amino acids. CDR1 is KGHSH, CDR2 LQKENI, per germline.

This clonotype was seen only a few times. V is TRBV4-1 and J is TRBJ2-1; 8 nucleotides line up with TRBD2. Trimming at V came to 1 base and at J to 7 bases, leaving 12 bases not matched to a gene. Germline-derived CDR1 and CDR2 are MGHRA and YSYEKL. The CDR3 has 17 amino acids. CDR3 DNA sequence: TGCGCCAGCAGCCAAGGTATATTAGCGGGAAGAGCTAATGAGCAGTTCTTC. Residues: CASSQGILAGRANEQFF.

This clonotype came up many times. The chain couples TRBV5-5 to TRBJ2-2, with D perhaps matching TRBD1 or TRBD2 (5 bases each). Trimming removed 4 bases from V and 0 bases from J, with 10 bases in between. The CDR3 totals 15 residues. Germline V gene lookup returns CDR1 SGHKS and CDR2 YYEKEE (reference sequence). Here the CDR3 reads CASSRGPPNTGELFF. CDR3 nucleotides: TGTGCCAGCAGCCGGGGCCCACCGAACACCGGGGAGCTGTTTTTT.

This clonotype was recorded at least ten times. The chain employs TRBV18 and TRBJ2-7; TRBD1 might be the D (6 bases). The V gene lost 4 bases and the J gene lost 2 bases, with 12 bases spanning the gap. CDR1 KGHSH and CDR2 LQKENI come from the germline V gene. The CDR3 consists of 14 residues. CDR3 sequence: CASSLNRDTYEQYF. Here the CDR3 DNA reads TGTGCCAGCTCACTTAACAGGGATACCTACGAGCAGTACTTC.

This clonotype occurred a few times. This chain links TRBV6-2 or TRBV6-3 with TRBJ2-7; TRBD2 aligns across 11 bases. This CDR3 is built from 15 residues. CDR1 and CDR2 (germline): MNHEY, SVGEGT. Unmatched junction bases numbered 7, after V lost 2 bases and J lost 7 bases. CDR3: CASSYHSGRAWEQYF. The CDR3 region has the DNA TGTGCCAGCAGTTACCATAGCGGGAGGGCCTGGGAGCAGTACTTC.

V is TRBV5-6 and J is TRBJ1-3; D remains unclear. The ends were cut back, 1 base at V and 0 bases at J, with 11 bases in the middle. This CDR3 contains 16 residues. In germline, CDR1 is SGHDT, CDR2 YYEEEE. Here the CDR3 DNA reads TGTGCCAGCAGCTTGCAAGGGATCTCCTCTGGAAACACCATATATTTT. The encoded protein is CASSLQGISSGNTIYF.

The chain carries TRBV29-1 and TRBJ1-1; tentative D call: TRBD1 (5 bases). CDR1 SQVTM and CDR2 ANQGSEA come from the germline V gene. The CDR3 has 11 residues. Deletions cut 6 bases from V and 5 bases from J, with 10 bases between. The CDR3 here is CSVWGGTEAFF. CDR3 bases: TGCAGCGTCTGGGGCGGTACTGAAGCTTTCTTT.

The CDR3 DNA reads as TGTGCCAGCAGCTTGGGGCAGACCGCACACTATGGCTACACCTTC. It yields the protein CASSLGQTAHYGYTF. J is TRBJ1-2 and V is TRBV5-6; D gene uncertain. Trimming stripped 0 bases from V and 3 bases from J, with 12 bases between. The germline V gene encodes CDR1 SGHDT and CDR2 YYEEEE. This CDR3 has 15 amino acids.

On this clonotype: Since a much larger clone is just one base distant, this may be a read error. The chain joins TRBV27 to TRBJ1-6; no firm D call. The germline V gene has CDR1 MNHEY and CDR2 SMNVEV (reference sequence). The CDR3 is 12 amino acids. CDR3 loop: CASRGGRSLLHF. The DNA for the CDR3 is TGTGCCAGCAGGGGAGGGCGGTCACTCCTCCACTTT.

This clonotype was counted many times. The CDR3 region is CASSLLEGRNEQYF. CDR3 nucleotide sequence: TGCGCCAGCAGCTTGTTGGAGGGCCGAAACGAGCAGTACTTC. V usage is TRBV5-1 and J usage is TRBJ2-7; perhaps TRBD2 as D (6 bases). Germline V gene lookup returns CDR1 SGHRS and CDR2 YFSETQ. The CDR3 has 14 amino acids. The germline V and J ends were trimmed by 1 base and 5 bases, with 13 bases remaining between them.

This clonotype was picked up a small number of times. V gene TRBV25-1 combines with J gene TRBJ2-1, with TRBD1 matching 9 bases. Germline loops: CDR1 MGHDK, CDR2 SYGVNS. V lost 1 base and J lost 9; bases outside the gene matches: 7. This CDR3 contains 15 residues. The CDR3 sequence is CASSESGTGYAEQFF. As DNA, the CDR3 is TGTGCCAGCAGTGAATCCGGGACAGGGTATGCTGAGCAGTTCTTC. Combining the CDR3 with reference TRBV25-1 and TRBJ2-1 gives the whole variable domain EADIYQTPRYLVIGTGKKITLECSQTMGHDKMYWYQQDPGMELHLIHYSYGVNSTEKGDLSSESTVSRIRTEHFPLTLESARPSHTSQYLCASSESGTGYAEQFFGPGTRLTVL.

This clonotype was observed many times. The rearrangement uses TRBV28 and TRBJ2-5; tentative D call: TRBD2 (5 bases). The V and J ends lost 5 bases and 0 bases respectively, with 13 bases between them. This CDR3 has 15 residues. Per germline, CDR1 MDHEN and CDR2 SYDVKM. The CDR3 DNA follows: TGTGCCAGCAGTCCCCTAACCGGGAACCAAGAGACCCAGTACTTC. Encoded protein: CASSPLTGNQETQYF.